The next 25 T cell receptor beta chains were all read from a single sample in a study of T cell responses to AZD1222 COVID-19 vaccine. Here immunoSEQ multiplex PCR was the method, and the copy in TCRdb shows in-frame clones only, minus some. The sample records some 130,000 clones, approximately 94% being singletons. The sample consisted of peripheral blood, taken on day 0 of AZD1222 vaccination. The receptors derive from an adult in good health.

V and J are TRBV7-9 and TRBJ1-5; D gene uncertain. The CDR3 consists of 13 residues. Trimming stripped 3 bases from V and 6 bases from J, with 9 bases between. Germline assignment: CDR1 SEHNR and CDR2 FQNEAQ (reference sequence). DNA for the CDR3: TGTGCCAGCAGCTTTGGGGTTGTTCAGCCCCAGCATTTT. Residues: CASSFGVVQPQHF.

The chain joins TRBV7-2 to TRBJ2-2; D possibly matches TRBD1 or TRBD2 (5 bases each). The length of the CDR3 is 14 residues. V was clipped by 3 bases and J by 7 bases, with 12 bases between them. Germline-derived CDR1 and CDR2 are SGHTA and FQGNSA. The DNA of the CDR3 is TGTGCCAGCAGCTTGGGACCCGTGGGCGGGGAGCTGTTTTTT. Its protein product is CASSLGPVGGELFF.

This chain joins TRBV2 and TRBJ2-1, with D maybe TRBD2 (5 bases). Trimming stripped 3 bases from V and 16 bases from J, with 16 bases between. Germline V gene data show CDR1 as SNHLY and CDR2 as FYNNEI. CDR3 size: 12 residues. Here the CDR3 DNA reads TGTGCCAGCAGTGACCATAGCGAGGTAGGATTCTTC. Protein product: CASSDHSEVGFF.

This rearrangement joins TRBV30 to TRBJ1-1; D gene unclear. V lost 5 bases to trimming and J lost 4 bases, with 11 bases between them. Germline assignment: CDR1 GTSNPN and CDR2 SVGIG (reference sequence). The CDR3 extends over 12 amino acids. CDR3 residues: CAWCGPGTEAFF. The CDR3 DNA sequence: TGTGCCTGGTGTGGTCCGGGCACTGAAGCTTTCTTT.

The CDR3 DNA follows: TGTGCCAGCAGCTTATATACTAGCGGGGAGACCCAGTACTTC. The encoded protein is CASSLYTSGETQYF. The chain joins TRBV7-9 to TRBJ2-5; 9 bases are a match to TRBD2. The V gene end was trimmed by 2 bases and the J gene end by 5 bases; junction bases not matched to a gene: 3. Germline V lookup: CDR1 SEHNR, CDR2 FQNEAQ (reference sequence). The CDR3 length is 14 residues.

This chain uses TRBV6-6 with TRBJ2-5; 8 nucleotides agree with TRBD1. Germline V gene lookup returns CDR1 MNHNY and CDR2 SVGAGI (reference sequence). The CDR3 is 11 amino acids. The J segment lost 10 bases and the V segment lost 6 bases, leaving 4 bases of the junction unmatched. CDR3 region: CASRSDRDQYF. The CDR3 coding sequence is TGTGCCAGCAGGTCGGACAGGGACCAGTACTTC.

This sequence joins TRBV6-2 or TRBV6-3 and TRBJ1-5; D gene unclear. The CDR3 loop spans 17 amino acids. The V end lost 5 bases, the J end lost 3 bases, and 20 bases lay between the germline ends. CDR1 MNHEY and CDR2 SVGEGT come from the germline V gene. The CDR3 DNA sequence: TGTGCCAGCAGTGCTCTCCTACAAGAAGTAGCCAATCAGCCCCAGCATTTT. This gives the protein CASSALLQEVANQPQHF.

The chain combines TRBV11-2 with TRBJ1-2; possible D gene TRBD1, 6 bases. This CDR3 is built from 14 residues. The V end lost 3 bases, the J end lost 4 bases, and 12 bases lay between the germline ends. In germline, CDR1 is SGHAT, CDR2 FQNNGV. The DNA of the CDR3 is TGTGCCAGCAGCTTTTCGTCGGGGGCCTATGGCTACACCTTC. Its translation: CASSFSSGAYGYTF.

The chain has TRBV13 and TRBJ1-1, with no clear D. With 2 bases removed from V and 6 bases from J, the gap between germline ends came to 7 bases. The CDR3 contains 12 residues. Germline CDR1 and CDR2: PRHDT and FYEKMQ (reference sequence). The CDR3 protein is CASSLSRAEAFF. The CDR3 coding sequence is TGTGCCAGCAGCTTATCTCGGGCTGAAGCTTTCTTT.

The V gene is TRBV5-1, the J gene TRBJ2-1; the D is unclear. There are 14 residues in the CDR3. Germline CDR1 SGHRS, CDR2 YFSETQ. The ends were cut back, 1 base at V and 6 bases at J, with 11 bases in the middle. The CDR3 spells CASSLRVWGNEQFF. DNA for the CDR3: TGCGCCAGCAGCTTGAGGGTCTGGGGCAATGAGCAGTTCTTC. Combining the CDR3 with reference TRBV5-1 and TRBJ2-1 gives the whole variable domain KAGVTQTPRYLIKTRGQQVTLSCSPISGHRSVSWYQQTPGQGLQFLFEYFSETQRNKGNFPGRFSGRQFSNSRSEMNVSTLELGDSALYLCASSLRVWGNEQFFGPGTRLTVL.

V is TRBV2 and J is TRBJ1-6; TRBD1 matches at 7 bases. The length of the CDR3 is 15 residues. J gave up 7 bases and V 6 bases, and 9 bases lay outside the gene matches. Germline V lookup: CDR1 SNHLY, CDR2 FYNNEI. This chain's CDR3 is CASRPRQGLNSPLHF. The CDR3 DNA follows: TGTGCCAGCAGACCTAGACAGGGTTTGAATTCACCCCTCCACTTT.

This chain uses TRBV19 with TRBJ1-1; 7 nucleotides agree with TRBD1. Germline-derived CDR1 and CDR2 are LNHDA and SQIVND (reference sequence). This CDR3 is built from 14 residues. The V gene end was trimmed by 7 bases and the J gene end by 4 bases; junction bases not matched to a gene: 9. The CDR3 protein is CASIPTGKVTEAFF. CDR3 nucleotides: TGTGCCAGTATTCCGACAGGGAAGGTCACTGAAGCTTTCTTT. The entire variable domain, with the rest obtained from reference TRBV19 and TRBJ1-1, is as follows: DGGITQSPKYLFRKEGQNVTLSCEQNLNHDAMYWYRQDPGQGLRLIYYSQIVNDFQKGDIAEGYSVSREKKESFPLTVTSAQKNPTAFYLCASIPTGKVTEAFFGQGTRLTVV.

J is TRBJ1-2 and V is TRBV21-1; TRBD1 is the table's D call and was not checked against the DNA. TRBV21-1 is a recognized pseudogene. CDR3 size: 16 residues. The CDR3 DNA reads TGTGCCAGCAGCAAAGAGGGACAGGGGGCGAAGGGAGGCTACACCTTC. Its translation is CASSKEGQGAKGGYTF.

The chain uses TRBV5-1 and TRBJ1-1; possibly TRBD1 for D (5 bases). Germline V gene data show CDR1 as SGHRS and CDR2 as YFSETQ. The CDR3 loop spans 14 amino acids. Trimming took 4 bases from V and 0 from J, leaving 10 bases between them. CDR3 in amino acids: CASSTGRLNTEAFF. DNA of the CDR3: TGCGCCAGCAGCACGGGACGGCTGAACACTGAAGCTTTCTTT.

This rearrangement joins TRBV19 to TRBJ1-1; 10 positions agree with TRBD1. CDR3 length: 15 residues. Germline-derived CDR1 and CDR2 are LNHDA and SQIVND (reference sequence). V was pared by 5 bases and J by 3 bases, with 6 bases of the junction left unmatched. DNA for the CDR3: TGTGCCAGTAGTCCAAGACAGGGGGCGGACACTGAAGCTTTCTTT. This gives the protein CASSPRQGADTEAFF.

The chain is built from TRBV2 and TRBJ2-7; the D gene is possibly TRBD1 (6 bases). The CDR3 consists of 15 residues. Per germline, CDR1 SNHLY and CDR2 FYNNEI. Trimming stripped 9 bases from V and 5 bases from J, with 23 bases between. CDR3 residues: CASRPLTGSTDEQYF. The CDR3 DNA reads TGTGCCAGTCGCCCCCTTACAGGGTCAACTGACGAGCAGTACTTC.

The chain is built from TRBV11-2 and TRBJ2-1; possibly TRBD2 for D (7 bases). V lost 0 bases and J 8 bases, leaving 17 bases between the germline ends. The CDR3 totals 16 residues. The germline CDR1 and CDR2 sequences are SGHAT and FQNNGV. This chain's CDR3 is CASSLDSGGGRYEQFF. As DNA, the CDR3 is TGTGCCAGCAGCTTAGACTCGGGGGGCGGCAGGTATGAGCAGTTCTTC.

The chain couples TRBV30 to TRBJ1-6; TRBD1 is a possible D gene (6 bases). Germline-derived CDR1 and CDR2 are GTSNPN and SVGIG (reference sequence). The CDR3 sequence is 13 residues long. Trimming took off 5 bases at V and 9 bases at J, with 14 bases between the two ends. The CDR3 DNA is TGTGCCTGGGAGGGGGGAAGAGGTTCACCCCTCCACTTT. It translates to CAWEGGRGSPLHF.

The chain is built from TRBV12-3 or TRBV12-4 and TRBJ1-3; no clear D. CDR3 size: 12 residues. V was cut by 8 bases and J by 4 bases, with 9 bases left in between. CDR3 amino acids: CASRGEGNTIYF. The DNA for the CDR3 is TGTGCCAGCCGGGGTGAGGGAAACACCATATATTTT.

This chain links TRBV6-1 with TRBJ1-5; 11 bases are a match to TRBD1. CDR1 is MNHNS, CDR2 SASEGT, per germline. The CDR3 is made up of 16 amino acids. Trimming cost V 1 base and J 6 bases; bases outside gene matches: 5. CDR3 nucleotides: TGTGCCAGCAGTGAAGAAGGGGGGACAGGGGGTCAGCCCCAGCATTTT. Amino acids: CASSEEGGTGGQPQHF.

J is TRBJ1-4 and V is TRBV30; perhaps TRBD1 as D (5 bases). CDR1 and CDR2 (germline): GTSNPN, SVGIG (reference sequence). With 7 bases removed from V and 2 bases from J, the gap between germline ends came to 14 bases. This CDR3 comprises 14 residues. CDR3 sequence reads: CAYRGGATNEKLFF. DNA for the CDR3: TGTGCCTATCGGGGGGGAGCGACTAATGAAAAACTGTTTTTT.

This chain connects TRBV12-3 or TRBV12-4 to TRBJ1-1; a weak D match, TRBD1 (5 bases). CDR3 length: 13 residues. V lost 3 bases and J 5 bases, leaving 10 bases between the germline ends. This CDR3 is CASSFRVWTEAFF. The CDR3 nucleotides are TGTGCCAGCAGTTTCAGGGTATGGACTGAAGCTTTCTTT.

This CDR3 is CASSRDRIYEQYF. The CDR3, as DNA: TGTGCCAGCAGCCGGGACAGAATATACGAGCAGTACTTC. This sequence joins TRBV2 and TRBJ2-7; 7 bases map to TRBD1. Looked up from germline, CDR1 is SNHLY and CDR2 is FYNNEI. V trimming: 6 bases; J trimming: 4 bases; junction bases outside the gene matches: 6. This CDR3 region has 13 residues.

The chain recombines TRBV2 with TRBJ1-1, with D possibly being TRBD1 (5 bases). V was clipped by 1 base and J by 1 base, with 10 bases between them. The CDR3 is 15 amino acids. CDR1 and CDR2 (germline): SNHLY, FYNNEI. The CDR3 sequence: CASSEGGAQNTEAFF. The CDR3 bases are TGTGCCAGCAGTGAAGGGGGCGCACAGAACACTGAAGCTTTCTTT.

This clone was seen a handful of times. The J gene is TRBJ1-2, the V gene TRBV6-6; 9 bases match TRBD1. This CDR3 has 13 residues. In germline, CDR1 is MNHNY, CDR2 SVGAGI (reference sequence). V lost 6 bases and J lost 8; bases outside the gene matches: 7. The CDR3 loop is CASRGTGNRGYTF. As DNA, the CDR3 is TGTGCCAGCAGAGGGACAGGGAACCGCGGCTACACCTTC.